Presented here are 9 T cell receptor beta chains from one specimen sequenced in a study of T cells in Graves' hyperthyroidism and ophthalmopathy. Amplified TCR beta CDR3 regions came from RNA transcripts. The HTBI set primed first-round TCR CDR3 RT-PCR. Via MiXCR, TCRdb re-called the multiplex PCR reads, giving one row per CDR3 protein. This sample has some 600,000 distinct CDR3 sequences, with about 15% found just once. The sample taken for sequencing was blood. The receptors originated from a woman in her twenties or thirties with Graves' hyperthyroidism that later progressed to Graves' ophthalmopathy.

This clonotype has ten or more counts. The genes are TRBV18 and TRBJ2-7, with 12 bases identical to TRBD1. The CDR3 is 15 amino acids. V was clipped by 0 bases and J by 7 bases; unmatched bases: 4. The germline CDR1 and CDR2 sequences are KGHSH and LQKENI. CDR3 nucleotide sequence: TGTGCCAGCTCACCACCGGGACAGGGGGCGTGGGAGCAGTACTTC. It yields the protein CASSPPGQGAWEQYF.

Details on this clonotype: The junction departs from the called germline gene at one end, perhaps through a read error. The chain is built from TRBV28 and TRBJ2-7, with 7 bases lining up with TRBD1. The CDR3 spans 13 residues. CDR1 is MDHEN, CDR2 SYDVKM, per germline. As DNA, the CDR3 is TGTGCCGGCAGCCCTGACAGGGTAAACGAGCAGTACTTC. Its protein product is CAGSPDRVNEQYF.

The genes are TRBV3-1 and TRBJ1-4; D is possibly TRBD1 (5 bases). The CDR3 sequence is 15 residues long. The V end lost 0 bases, the J end lost 3 bases, and 8 bases lay between the germline ends. CDR1 and CDR2 (germline): LGHDT, YNNKEL (reference sequence). CDR3 DNA sequence: TGTGCCAGCAGCCAAGAACCGGGACCTAATGAAAAACTGTTTTTT. It specifies CASSQEPGPNEKLFF.

Ten or more counts support this clonotype. The rearrangement joins TRBV6-5 to TRBJ2-2; D not certain. The CDR3 length is 12 residues. Germline V gene lookup returns CDR1 MNHEY and CDR2 SVGAGI. Trimming took off 2 bases at V and 6 bases at J, with 4 bases between the two ends. As DNA, the CDR3 is TGTGCCAGCAGTTACGGAGCCGGGGAGCTGTTTTTT. It translates to CASSYGAGELFF.

The chain has TRBV15 and TRBJ1-2; 8 positions agree with TRBD1. V gave up 2 bases and J gave up 7 bases; unmatched junction bases: 3. The length of the CDR3 is 13 residues. Germline V gives CDR1 LNHNV, CDR2 YYDKDF (reference sequence). Here the CDR3 DNA reads TGTGCCACCAGCAGACAGGGGGCGGGTGGCTACACCTTC. Translation gives CATSRQGAGGYTF.

CDR3: CAWSIAGGPDIQYF. The CDR3 nucleotides read TGTGCCTGGAGTATAGCGGGAGGGCCCGACATTCAGTACTTC. The chain joins TRBV30 to TRBJ2-4; TRBD2 agrees at 11 bases. Germline V lookup: CDR1 GTSNPN, CDR2 SVGIG (reference sequence). The CDR3 length is 14 residues. Losses at the gene ends were 2 bases for V and 8 bases for J; bases not matched to a gene: 5.

A remark on this clonotype: This may arise from a read error, as a much more abundant clone is one base away. The genes are TRBV6-5 and TRBJ2-6; no reliable D call. The CDR3 sequence is 16 residues long. CDR1 is MNHEY and CDR2 is SVGAGI in the germline V gene. The CDR3 region is CGSSYPDISGANVLTF. The CDR3 DNA follows: TGTGGCAGCAGTTACCCAGACATCTCTGGGGCCAACGTCCTGACTTTC.

With regard to this clonotype: This may be a read error: a much more frequent sequence differs by one nucleotide. CDR3 sequence: CASSSSLEDQGYF. In DNA, the CDR3 is TGTGCCAGCAGCTCCTCTTTGGAGGATCAGGGGTATTTT. The rearrangement joins TRBV11-2 to TRBJ2-3; D may correspond to TRBD1 or TRBD2 (5 bases each). CDR1 and CDR2 from the germline V gene are SGHAT and FQNNGV. The V end lost 4 bases, the J end lost 14 bases, and 19 bases lay between the germline ends. This CDR3 contains 13 residues. Combining the CDR3 with reference TRBV11-2 and TRBJ2-3 gives the whole variable domain EAGVAQSPRYKIIEKRQSVAFWCNPISGHATLYWYQQILGQGPKLLIQFQNNGVVDDSQLPKDRFSAERLKGVDSTLKIQPAKLEDSAVYLCASSSSLEDQGYFGPGTRLTVL.

This clonotype was seen many times. The rearrangement links TRBV20-1 to TRBJ2-1, with D unresolved. Germline V gives CDR1 DFQATT, CDR2 SNEGSKA (reference sequence). Trimming pared 2 bases from V and 1 base from J, leaving 12 bases between. The CDR3 sequence is 15 residues long. CDR3 coding DNA: TGCAGTGCTAGAAGAGGAGCTAGTTCCTACAATGAGCAGTTCTTC. Translation gives CSARRGASSYNEQFF.